This T cell receptor (beta chain) is from a study of CD8+ T cells in alopecia areata. Study-wide background: Each day, treated patients took oral tofacitinib twice, at 5 to 10 mg per dose. Tofacitinib administration persisted for 6 to 18 months, succeeded by 6 months off drug.

In each case, RNA was isolated and then reverse transcribed into cDNA as the sequencing template. Assay used: immunoSEQ multiplex PCR; TCRdb lists only in-frame clones, some missing. The table includes 120,000 to 150,000 clones, 40% to 50% detected once. This clone has a handful of counts. V dropped 7 bases and J dropped 1 base, with 7 bases sitting between them. This CDR3 has 11 amino acids. Per the germline V gene, CDR1 is SQVTM and CDR2 is ANQGSEA. The chain is built from TRBV29-1 and TRBJ2-5; D might be TRBD2 (6 bases). The receptor's source is a human donor with alopecia areata. The sequenced material came from CD4+ T cells sorted from blood. In DNA form, the CDR3 reads TGCAGCGCCGGGGGCCAAGAGACCCAGTACTTC. This sequence encodes CSAGGQETQYF.